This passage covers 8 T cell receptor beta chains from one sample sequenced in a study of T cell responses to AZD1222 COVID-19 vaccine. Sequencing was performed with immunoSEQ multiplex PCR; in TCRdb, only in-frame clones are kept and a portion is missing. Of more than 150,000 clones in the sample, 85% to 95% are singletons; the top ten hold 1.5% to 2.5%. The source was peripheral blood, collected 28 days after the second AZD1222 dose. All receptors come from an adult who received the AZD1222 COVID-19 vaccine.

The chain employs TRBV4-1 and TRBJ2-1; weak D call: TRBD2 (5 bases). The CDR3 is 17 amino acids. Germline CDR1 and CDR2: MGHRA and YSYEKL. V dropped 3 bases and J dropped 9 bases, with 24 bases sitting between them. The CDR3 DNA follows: TGCGCCAGCAGCCAGTCCCTAGCAGGATTGTCTTTCGGTGAGCAGTTCTTC. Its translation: CASSQSLAGLSFGEQFF.

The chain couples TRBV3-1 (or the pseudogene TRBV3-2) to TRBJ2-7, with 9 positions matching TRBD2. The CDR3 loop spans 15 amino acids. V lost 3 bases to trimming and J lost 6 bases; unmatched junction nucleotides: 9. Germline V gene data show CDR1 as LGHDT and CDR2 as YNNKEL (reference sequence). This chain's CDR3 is CASSQILAGAGEQYF. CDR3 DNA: TGTGCCAGCAGCCAGATTTTAGCGGGAGCGGGCGAGCAGTACTTC.

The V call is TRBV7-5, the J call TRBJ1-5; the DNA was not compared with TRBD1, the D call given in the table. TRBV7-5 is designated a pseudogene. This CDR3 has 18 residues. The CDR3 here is CARSFRDRTLCSNQPQHF. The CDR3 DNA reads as TGTGCCAGAAGCTTCCGGGACAGGACCTTATGTAGCAATCAGCCCCAGCATTTT.

CDR3 bases: TGTGCCAGCATATCCCGGGACAGGTATAGCAATCAGCCCCAGCATTTT. Protein product: CASISRDRYSNQPQHF. V and J are TRBV28 and TRBJ1-5; 8 bases match TRBD1. Germline assignment: CDR1 MDHEN and CDR2 SYDVKM. J lost 0 bases, V lost 7 bases, and 8 bases had no gene match. CDR3 length: 16 residues.

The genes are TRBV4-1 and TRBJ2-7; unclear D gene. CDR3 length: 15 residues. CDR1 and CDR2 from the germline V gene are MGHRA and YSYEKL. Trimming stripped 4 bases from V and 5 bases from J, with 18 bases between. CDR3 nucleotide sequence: TGCGCCAGCAGCCCACTTGGACGGGCCCAAGACGAGCAGTACTTC. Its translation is CASSPLGRAQDEQYF.

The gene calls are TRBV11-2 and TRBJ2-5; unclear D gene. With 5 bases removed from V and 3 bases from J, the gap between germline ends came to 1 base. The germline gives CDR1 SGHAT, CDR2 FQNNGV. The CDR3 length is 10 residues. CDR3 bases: TGTGCCAGCAGCGAAGAGACCCAGTACTTC. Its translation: CASSEETQYF.

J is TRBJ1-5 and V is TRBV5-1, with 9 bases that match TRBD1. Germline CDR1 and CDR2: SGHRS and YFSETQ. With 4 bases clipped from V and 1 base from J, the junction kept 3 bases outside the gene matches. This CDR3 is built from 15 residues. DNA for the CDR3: TGCGCCAGCAGCCCGGACAGGGGCAGCAATCAGCCCCAGCATTTT. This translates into CASSPDRGSNQPQHF.

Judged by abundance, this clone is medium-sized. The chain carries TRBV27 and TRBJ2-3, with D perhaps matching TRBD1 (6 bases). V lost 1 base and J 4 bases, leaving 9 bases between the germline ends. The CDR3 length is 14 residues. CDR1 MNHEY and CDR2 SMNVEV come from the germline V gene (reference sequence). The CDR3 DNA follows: TGTGCCAGCAGTTTATTTCAGGGGCCAGATACGCAGTATTTT. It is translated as CASSLFQGPDTQYF.